A selection of T cell receptor beta chains follows, all from one sample in a study of shared clonotypes between healthy human individuals. The repertoire was sequenced with immunoSEQ multiplex PCR; TCRdb's copy has only in-frame clones and lacks some. The sample consists of around 2.3 million clones, 95% of them appearing once. Source material: naive CD4+ T cells sorted from blood. The receptors were sampled from a man between 18 and 29 years old in good health. Both conserved end residues are part of each CDR3. Each record gives: J gene, D gene, V gene, CDR3 length, clone size, CDR3 protein, CDR3 DNA. The D gene is left open where the match is weak. The size entry is marked missing in some rows and otherwise reads once, few, many or a size class.

j_gene: TRBJ1-1
d_gene: .
v_gene: TRBV29-1
len: 12
abundance: .
CDR3aa: CSAGRDNTEAFF
CDR3nt: TGCAGCGCGGGCAGGGATAACACTGAAGCTTTCTTT

j_gene: TRBJ1-5
d_gene: .
v_gene: TRBV10-3
len: 17
abundance: .
CDR3aa: CAISESTGAGFNQPQHF
CDR3nt: TGTGCCATCAGTGAGTCTACGGGGGCAGGGTTCAATCAGCCCCAGCATTTT

j_gene: TRBJ2-1
d_gene: TRBD2
v_gene: TRBV18
len: 17
abundance: .
CDR3aa: CASSPPNSGGTYNEQFF
CDR3nt: TGTGCCAGCTCACCACCAAATAGCGGGGGGACCTACAATGAGCAGTTCTTC

j_gene: TRBJ2-7
d_gene: TRBD1
v_gene: TRBV7-9
len: 17
abundance: .
CDR3aa: CASSLEPPGQGGYEQYF
CDR3nt: TGTGCCAGCAGCTTGGAGCCGCCGGGACAGGGGGGTTACGAGCAGTACTTC

j_gene: TRBJ1-1
d_gene: TRBD1
v_gene: TRBV27
len: 15
abundance: .
CDR3aa: CASSFARDRATEAFF
CDR3nt: TGTGCCAGCAGTTTCGCCCGGGACAGGGCCACTGAAGCTTTCTTT

j_gene: TRBJ1-1
d_gene: .
v_gene: TRBV2
len: 15
abundance: .
CDR3aa: CASSLDVGMNTEAFF
CDR3nt: TGTGCCAGCAGCCTCGACGTCGGCATGAACACTGAAGCTTTCTTT

j_gene: TRBJ2-7
d_gene: .
v_gene: TRBV5-8
len: 13
abundance: .
CDR3aa: CASSLRRAHEQYF
CDR3nt: TGTGCCAGCAGCTTGCGGCGGGCCCACGAGCAGTACTTC

j_gene: TRBJ2-1
d_gene: TRBD2
v_gene: TRBV4-1
len: 18
abundance: .
CDR3aa: CASSQDSITGGSYNEQFF
CDR3nt: TGCGCCAGCAGCCAAGATAGCATCACGGGGGGCTCCTACAATGAGCAGTTCTTC

j_gene: TRBJ2-5
d_gene: TRBD2
v_gene: TRBV4-1
len: 13
abundance: .
CDR3aa: CASSLGLEETQYF
CDR3nt: TGCGCCAGCAGCCTCGGACTAGAAGAGACCCAGTACTTC

j_gene: TRBJ2-7
d_gene: .
v_gene: TRBV6-4
len: 14
abundance: once
CDR3aa: CASSEVVRIYEQYF
CDR3nt: TGTGCCAGCAGTGAAGTGGTCCGCATCTACGAGCAGTACTTC

j_gene: TRBJ2-7
d_gene: .
v_gene: TRBV27
len: 14
abundance: .
CDR3aa: CASSERGLPGEQYF
CDR3nt: TGTGCCAGCAGTGAACGGGGGCTCCCTGGCGAGCAGTACTTC

j_gene: TRBJ1-2
d_gene: .
v_gene: TRBV28
len: 12
abundance: .
CDR3aa: CASSPPFWGYTF
CDR3nt: TGTGCCAGCAGTCCCCCTTTTTGGGGCTACACCTTC

j_gene: TRBJ2-3
d_gene: .
v_gene: TRBV19
len: 16
abundance: .
CDR3aa: CASSIGSGRLTDTQYF
CDR3nt: TGTGCCAGTAGTATAGGATCGGGGAGGCTCACAGATACGCAGTATTTT

j_gene: TRBJ2-7
d_gene: .
v_gene: TRBV7-3
len: 15
abundance: .
CDR3aa: CASSLQGNGAYEQYF
CDR3nt: TGTGCCAGCAGCTTACAGGGGAACGGGGCCTACGAGCAGTACTTC

j_gene: TRBJ1-3
d_gene: .
v_gene: TRBV2
len: 15
abundance: .
CDR3aa: CASRLESASGNTIYF
CDR3nt: TGTGCCAGCAGACTGGAGAGCGCCTCTGGAAACACCATATATTTT

j_gene: TRBJ1-1
d_gene: .
v_gene: TRBV4-1
len: 15
abundance: .
CDR3aa: CASSQLGREDTEAFF
CDR3nt: TGCGCCAGCAGCCAACTCGGCAGGGAGGACACTGAAGCTTTCTTT

j_gene: TRBJ2-2
d_gene: .
v_gene: TRBV5-1
len: 14
abundance: .
CDR3aa: CASTLGGQTGELFF
CDR3nt: TGCGCCAGCACCCTGGGGGGACAGACCGGGGAGCTGTTTTTT

j_gene: TRBJ2-1
d_gene: .
v_gene: TRBV14
len: 17
abundance: .
CDR3aa: CASSQAPGNQLYNEQFF
CDR3nt: TGTGCCAGCAGCCAAGCGCCAGGGAACCAACTTTACAATGAGCAGTTCTTC

j_gene: TRBJ2-3
d_gene: TRBD2
v_gene: TRBV9
len: 15
abundance: .
CDR3aa: CASSVAGLATDTQYF
CDR3nt: TGTGCCAGCAGCGTGGCGGGACTAGCAACAGATACGCAGTATTTT

j_gene: TRBJ1-1
d_gene: TRBD1
v_gene: TRBV5-1
len: 14
abundance: .
CDR3aa: CASSSTGSNTEAFF
CDR3nt: TGCGCCAGCAGCTCGACAGGGTCGAACACTGAAGCTTTCTTT

j_gene: TRBJ1-2
d_gene: .
v_gene: TRBV7-2
len: 15
abundance: .
CDR3aa: CASSRRAGENYGYTF
CDR3nt: TGTGCCAGCAGCCGCCGGGCCGGGGAGAACTATGGCTACACCTTC

j_gene: TRBJ2-2
d_gene: TRBD1
v_gene: TRBV5-1
len: 16
abundance: .
CDR3aa: CASSLGRGPATGELFF
CDR3nt: TGCGCCAGCAGCTTGGGTAGGGGGCCGGCGACCGGGGAGCTGTTTTTT

j_gene: TRBJ2-7
d_gene: .
v_gene: TRBV19
len: 15
abundance: .
CDR3aa: CASSIESGLAYEQYF
CDR3nt: TGTGCCAGTAGTATAGAAAGCGGGTTGGCCTACGAGCAGTACTTC

j_gene: TRBJ2-7
d_gene: .
v_gene: TRBV6-5
len: 12
abundance: once
CDR3aa: CASSHSGYEQYF
CDR3nt: TGTGCCAGCAGTCATAGCGGCTACGAGCAGTACTTC

j_gene: TRBJ2-7
d_gene: TRBD2
v_gene: TRBV10-1
len: 16
abundance: .
CDR3aa: CASSDPLAGGTYEQYF
CDR3nt: TGCGCCAGCAGTGATCCCTTAGCGGGAGGGACCTACGAGCAGTACTTC

j_gene: TRBJ1-6
d_gene: TRBD1
v_gene: TRBV6-5
len: 14
abundance: .
CDR3aa: CASMRTGKNSPLHF
CDR3nt: TGTGCCAGCATGCGGACAGGGAAAAATTCACCCCTCCACTTT

j_gene: TRBJ1-2
d_gene: TRBD1
v_gene: TRBV6-1
len: 14
abundance: .
CDR3aa: CASIWTGPNYGYTF
CDR3nt: TGTGCCAGCATTTGGACAGGACCTAACTATGGCTACACCTTC

j_gene: TRBJ2-5
d_gene: TRBD2
v_gene: TRBV11-2
len: 19
abundance: .
CDR3aa: CASSLDHLPLAGATETQYF
CDR3nt: TGTGCCAGCAGCTTAGATCACCTCCCCCTAGCGGGAGCGACGGAGACCCAGTACTTC

j_gene: TRBJ2-7
d_gene: .
v_gene: TRBV14
len: 15
abundance: .
CDR3aa: CASSPRTTRSYEQYF
CDR3nt: TGTGCCAGCAGCCCAAGGACTACCCGATCTTACGAGCAGTACTTC

j_gene: TRBJ2-2
d_gene: .
v_gene: TRBV12-5
len: 14
abundance: .
CDR3aa: CASGLASRAGELFF
CDR3nt: TGTGCTAGTGGTTTGGCATCAAGGGCCGGGGAGCTGTTTTTT

j_gene: TRBJ2-2
d_gene: .
v_gene: TRBV2
len: 15
abundance: .
CDR3aa: CASIGTFINTGELFF
CDR3nt: TGTGCCAGCATCGGGACATTCATCAACACCGGGGAGCTGTTTTTT

j_gene: TRBJ2-3
d_gene: TRBD1
v_gene: TRBV7-9
len: 15
abundance: .
CDR3aa: CAGLAGQGSTDTQYF
CDR3nt: TGTGCCGGGCTGGCGGGACAGGGGAGCACAGATACGCAGTATTTT

j_gene: TRBJ1-1
d_gene: .
v_gene: TRBV2
len: 13
abundance: .
CDR3aa: CASHPLQGTEAFF
CDR3nt: TGTGCCAGCCACCCACTCCAAGGGACAGAAGCTTTCTTT

j_gene: TRBJ2-7
d_gene: .
v_gene: TRBV10-3
len: 15
abundance: .
CDR3aa: CAIRPSGGTGYEQYF
CDR3nt: TGTGCCATCAGGCCGAGCGGGGGGACAGGCTACGAGCAGTACTTC

j_gene: TRBJ2-7
d_gene: TRBD1
v_gene: TRBV9
len: 15
abundance: .
CDR3aa: CASTLSDRGFGEQYF
CDR3nt: TGTGCCAGCACCCTCTCAGACAGGGGGTTCGGTGAGCAGTACTTC

j_gene: TRBJ1-5
d_gene: .
v_gene: TRBV6-5
len: 15
abundance: .
CDR3aa: CASSSGLYSNQPQHF
CDR3nt: TGTGCCAGCAGTTCAGGGCTCTATAGCAATCAGCCCCAGCATTTT

j_gene: TRBJ1-1
d_gene: .
v_gene: TRBV6-1
len: 13
abundance: .
CDR3aa: CASSGAGVTEAFF
CDR3nt: TGTGCCAGCAGTGGGGCAGGGGTAACTGAAGCTTTCTTT

j_gene: TRBJ1-2
d_gene: TRBD1
v_gene: TRBV5-1
len: 14
abundance: .
CDR3aa: CASSPGQGVDGYTF
CDR3nt: TGCGCCAGCAGCCCCGGACAGGGGGTGGATGGCTACACCTTC

j_gene: TRBJ2-7
d_gene: TRBD2
v_gene: TRBV10-1
len: 16
abundance: .
CDR3aa: CASSGGLAGLSYEQYF
CDR3nt: TGCGCCAGCAGTGGGGGACTAGCGGGCCTATCCTACGAGCAGTACTTC

j_gene: TRBJ1-1
d_gene: TRBD1
v_gene: TRBV6-1
len: 14
abundance: .
CDR3aa: CASSDDRANTEAFF
CDR3nt: TGTGCCAGCAGTGATGACAGGGCGAACACTGAAGCTTTCTTT

j_gene: TRBJ2-2
d_gene: .
v_gene: TRBV18
len: 14
abundance: .
CDR3aa: CASSPDTNTGELFF
CDR3nt: TGTGCCAGCTCACCCGACACGAACACCGGGGAGCTGTTTTTT

j_gene: TRBJ2-2
d_gene: .
v_gene: TRBV7-3
len: 15
abundance: .
CDR3aa: CASSEQGRGTGELFF
CDR3nt: TGTGCCAGCAGCGAACAGGGCCGGGGTACCGGGGAGCTGTTTTTT

j_gene: TRBJ1-2
d_gene: .
v_gene: TRBV20-1
len: 11
abundance: .
CDR3aa: CSAGTAWGYTF
CDR3nt: TGCAGTGCCGGGACGGCCTGGGGCTACACCTTC

j_gene: TRBJ2-1
d_gene: TRBD2
v_gene: TRBV5-1
len: 15
abundance: .
CDR3aa: CASSHDPAGINEQFF
CDR3nt: TGCGCCAGCAGCCATGATCCAGCGGGGATCAATGAGCAGTTCTTC

j_gene: TRBJ2-7
d_gene: TRBD1
v_gene: TRBV7-2
len: 14
abundance: once
CDR3aa: CASSPGQRSIEQYF
CDR3nt: TGTGCCAGCAGCCCGGGACAGAGAAGTATCGAGCAGTACTTC

j_gene: TRBJ1-2
d_gene: .
v_gene: TRBV18
len: 14
abundance: .
CDR3aa: CASSPPQGFYGYTF
CDR3nt: TGTGCCAGCTCACCACCGCAAGGGTTCTATGGCTACACCTTC

j_gene: TRBJ1-3
d_gene: TRBD1
v_gene: TRBV4-2
len: 16
abundance: .
CDR3aa: CASSQDPTGAGNTIYF
CDR3nt: TGTGCCAGCAGCCAAGACCCGACAGGGGCTGGAAACACCATATATTTT

j_gene: TRBJ2-3
d_gene: .
v_gene: TRBV5-1
len: 14
abundance: .
CDR3aa: CASSLDDHTDTQYF
CDR3nt: TGCGCCAGCAGCTTGGATGACCACACAGATACGCAGTATTTT

j_gene: TRBJ1-4
d_gene: .
v_gene: TRBV6-6
len: 16
abundance: .
CDR3aa: CASSNDRVATNEKLFF
CDR3nt: TGTGCCAGCAGCAATGACAGAGTTGCAACTAATGAAAAACTGTTTTTT

j_gene: TRBJ1-3
d_gene: .
v_gene: TRBV29-1
len: 12
abundance: .
CDR3aa: CSVQGSGNTIYF
CDR3nt: TGCAGCGTGCAGGGATCTGGAAACACCATATATTTT